This T cell receptor beta chain was captured by sequencing in a study of identical twins (TCRdb year 2016). General notes on the study: To test whether fetal clonotypes persist, this study deep-sequenced TCR alpha and beta repertoires from monozygotic twins, from unrelated adults of various ages, and from cord blood. Replicate twin experiments were performed at different times using different library preparation protocols to rule out contamination.

Library preparation was by 5' RACE. TCRdb names Illumina HiSeq 2000 as the instrument used. A universal primer binding site was added through template switching, and the final cDNA carried a unique molecular identifier so that TCR cDNA molecules could be counted accurately. Specific primers in the conserved constant-segment region were used to synthesize first-strand cDNA for the TCR alpha and beta chains. To control for contamination, every cDNA library carried two barcodes: a SMART-Mk sample barcode plus Illumina barcodes. TruSeq adapter sequences and Illumina sample barcodes were added in two successive PCR steps. The Illumina HiSeq platform was used with custom primers to sequence TCR alpha and beta cDNA libraries. The source study handled its data this way. MiGEC was used to process raw reads and extract unique molecular identifiers, and MiXCR was used to find CDR3 positions. For each individual, recombination models were inferred using an EM algorithm with the repgenHMM and IGoR tools. The analysis of shared clonotypes was done with the tcR package in R, with sharing normalized by the product of cloneset sizes. Out-of-frame nonproductive sequences were analyzed to study raw recombination free of thymic and clonal selection effects. TCRdb trimmed public reads at Q25 via fastp, called clones via MiXCR and kept in-frame beta chains. All rows with the same CDR3 protein become a single entry with the most common DNA and genes. These V and J calls are TCRdb output, not the study's own analysis. For this sample there are just over 450,000 distinct CDR3 sequences; 12% to 15% appear just once. The ten largest clones capture about 0.53% of the sample.

With regard to this clonotype: Its recognized antigen is unknown. Base qualities were left out, and no much larger clone turns up one base away.

Broad study findings and their caveats: Invariant T cells such as MAIT and iNKT could partly confound zero-insertion analyses, although diverse VJ usage argued against such confounding for most clonotypes. Because the same donors could not be followed over many years, the conclusions relied on cross-sectional statistical analysis. Excess twin sharing in beta out-of-frame sequences was weaker because fewer shared sequences lowered the signal-to-noise ratio. Fewer insertions were carried by abundant cord blood beta clonotypes; a weaker similar trend was observed in young adult naive repertoires, while no such trend was observed in memory repertoires. In monozygotic twins, recombination models systematically underestimated out-of-frame TCR alpha sharing, but the models matched the sharing seen between unrelated individuals. Out-of-frame TCR alpha sequences shared between twins showed an excess of low generation-probability sequences compared with coincidental sharing between unrelated individuals.

All donors were healthy Caucasians. Three pairs of female monozygotic twins, all aged roughly 18 to 29 years, were included in the twin cohort. Positive isolation kits from Invitrogen were used to isolate the CD4+ and CD8+ T cell populations. The CDR3 sequence holds 14 residues, the cysteine and phenylalanine included. Only the CDR3 DNA stays, 42 bases, in frame from base 1. V was cut back by 1 base and J by 5 bases, leaving a gap of 11 bases between them. Based on the germline V gene, the CDR1 and CDR2 sequences are SGHTA and FQGNSA. The same sample was also used in a study of yellow fever vaccine responses in identical twins. As described in the second report: According to the authors, in identical twins the way T cells responded to vaccination appeared partly convergent and partly personalized. In the study, vaccine-responding T cell clones were precisely tracked in identical twins.

The specimen sequenced was CD4+ T cells sorted from blood. The chain couples TRBV7-2 to TRBJ2-5; the D gene cannot be resolved beyond TRBD1 or TRBD2, each matching 5 bases. This sequence originates from a woman in her late teens or twenties in good health. The CDR3 corresponds to CASSLGGRMETQYF. The nucleotides read TGTGCCAGCAGCTTAGGGGGACGCATGGAGACCCAGTACTTC. When the CDR3 is completed using the reference TRBV7-2 and TRBJ2-5 genes on either side, the full variable domain is GAGVSQSPSNKVTEKGKDVELRCDPISGHTALYWYRQSLGQGLEFLIYFQGNSAPDKSGLPSDRFSAERTGGSVSTLTIQRTQQEDSAVYLCASSLGGRMETQYFGPGTRLLVL.